This TCR beta chain was recovered during a study of blood T cell repertoires in COVID-19. Per the study methods: Counts of nucleated cells, estimated from reference gene primer amplification, were obtained. Measured with immunoSEQ multiplex PCR; TCRdb has only the in-frame clones, and not every one. V, J and clone size are taken as reported in that table, and D and trimming were inferred from the DNA itself. The table has roughly 410,000 clones, approximately 91% seen once. This sequence was found in a middle-aged woman with COVID-19, enrolled during active disease. Sequenced: peripheral blood.

The CDR3 nucleotides are TGCGCCAGCAGCTTGGTGGCTAGCGGGTCCGATGAGCAGTTCTTC. Protein sequence: CASSLVASGSDEQFF. This sequence joins TRBV5-1 and TRBJ2-1, with 8 bases that match TRBD2. Unmatched junction bases numbered 7, after V lost 0 bases and J lost 8 bases. Per germline, CDR1 SGHRS and CDR2 YFSETQ. The CDR3 consists of 15 residues.